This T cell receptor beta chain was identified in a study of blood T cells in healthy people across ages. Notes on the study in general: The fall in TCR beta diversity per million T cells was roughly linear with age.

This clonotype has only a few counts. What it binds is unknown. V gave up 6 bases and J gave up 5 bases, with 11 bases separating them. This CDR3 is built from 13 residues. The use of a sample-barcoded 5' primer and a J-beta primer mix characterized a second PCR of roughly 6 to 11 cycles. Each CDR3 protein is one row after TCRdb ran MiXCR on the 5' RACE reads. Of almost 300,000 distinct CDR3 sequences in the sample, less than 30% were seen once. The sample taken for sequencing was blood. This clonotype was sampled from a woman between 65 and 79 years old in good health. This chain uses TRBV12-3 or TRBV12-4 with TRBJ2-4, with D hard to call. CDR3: CASSPDTENIQYF. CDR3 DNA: TGTGCCAGCAGCCCAGATACGGAAAACATTCAGTACTTC.